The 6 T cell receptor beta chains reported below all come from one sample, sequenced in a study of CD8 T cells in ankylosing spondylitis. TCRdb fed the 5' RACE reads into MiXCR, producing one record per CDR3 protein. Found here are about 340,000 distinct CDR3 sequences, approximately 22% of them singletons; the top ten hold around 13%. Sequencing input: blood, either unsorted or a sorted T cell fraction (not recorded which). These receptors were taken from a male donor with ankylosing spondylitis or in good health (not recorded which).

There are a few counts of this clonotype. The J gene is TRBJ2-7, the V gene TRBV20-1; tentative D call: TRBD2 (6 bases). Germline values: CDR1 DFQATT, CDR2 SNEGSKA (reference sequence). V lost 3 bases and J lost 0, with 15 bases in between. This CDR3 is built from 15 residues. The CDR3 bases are TGCAGTGCTAGTGCGGGACTGGGAAGCTCCTACGAGCAGTACTTC. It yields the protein CSASAGLGSSYEQYF.

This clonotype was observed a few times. The CDR3 region is CASSRITSGVYEQYF. For the CDR3, the DNA is TGCGCCAGCAGCCGAATAACTAGCGGGGTCTACGAGCAGTACTTC. The chain carries TRBV4-1 and TRBJ2-7; 10 bases fit TRBD2. J gave up 3 bases and V 4 bases, and 6 bases lay outside the gene matches. This CDR3 comprises 15 residues. Germline CDR1 reads MGHRA; CDR2 reads YSYEKL.

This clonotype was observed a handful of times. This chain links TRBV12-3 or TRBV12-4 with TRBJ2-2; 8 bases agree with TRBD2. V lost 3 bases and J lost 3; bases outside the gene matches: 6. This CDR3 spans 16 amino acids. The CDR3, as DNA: TGTGCCAGCAGTTTGGGTCTAGCGGGCTACACCGGGGAGCTGTTTTTT. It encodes CASSLGLAGYTGELFF.

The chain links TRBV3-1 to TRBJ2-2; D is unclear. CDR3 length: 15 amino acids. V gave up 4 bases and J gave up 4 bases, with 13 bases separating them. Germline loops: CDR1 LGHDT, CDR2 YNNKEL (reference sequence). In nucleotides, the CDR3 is TGTGCCAGCAGCCCCCTAACCTGGGGCACCGGGGAGCTGTTTTTT. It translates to CASSPLTWGTGELFF.

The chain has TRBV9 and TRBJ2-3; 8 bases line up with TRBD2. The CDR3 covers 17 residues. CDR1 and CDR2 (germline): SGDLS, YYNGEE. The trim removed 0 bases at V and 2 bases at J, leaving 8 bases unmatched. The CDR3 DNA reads TGTGCCAGCAGCGTAGCCGGGGGGGCGCTGAACACAGATACGCAGTATTTT. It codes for CASSVAGGALNTDTQYF.

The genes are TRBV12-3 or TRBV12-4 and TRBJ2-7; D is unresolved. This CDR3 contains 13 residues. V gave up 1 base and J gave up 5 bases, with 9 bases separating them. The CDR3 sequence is CASSLVVGNEQYF. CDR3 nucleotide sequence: TGTGCCAGCAGTTTAGTGGTGGGGAACGAGCAGTACTTC.